The entry below describes one T cell receptor (beta chain). The antigen is unknown. The data are from a study of shared clonotypes between healthy human individuals. Study-level points and caveats: Clonotype sharing among donors, it was expected, would be affected by sequencing depth.

Across several immunoSEQ plates, the genomic DNA of each subset was split evenly. This table comes from immunoSEQ multiplex PCR, and its TCRdb copy is limited to in-frame clones, with some not included. This table has about 680,000 clones, about 90% appearing once. Cells designated naive CD8 were CD45RO-negative and were positively selected for CCR7, with terminally differentiated effector memory CD45RA+ cells excluded. CDR1 and CDR2 from the germline V gene are MNHEY and SMNVEV (reference sequence). The CDR3 length is 15 residues. The V gene end was trimmed by 5 bases and the J gene end by 4 bases; junction bases not matched to a gene: 9.

The sequenced sample consisted of naive CD8+ T cells sorted from blood. This clonotype was obtained from a man aged 25 to 40 in good health. The chain uses TRBV27 and TRBJ2-5; 8 bases map to TRBD2. CDR3 in DNA: TGTGCCAGCAGTCCAAGCGGGAGCCCCCGAGAGACCCAGTACTTC. Protein product: CASSPSGSPRETQYF.